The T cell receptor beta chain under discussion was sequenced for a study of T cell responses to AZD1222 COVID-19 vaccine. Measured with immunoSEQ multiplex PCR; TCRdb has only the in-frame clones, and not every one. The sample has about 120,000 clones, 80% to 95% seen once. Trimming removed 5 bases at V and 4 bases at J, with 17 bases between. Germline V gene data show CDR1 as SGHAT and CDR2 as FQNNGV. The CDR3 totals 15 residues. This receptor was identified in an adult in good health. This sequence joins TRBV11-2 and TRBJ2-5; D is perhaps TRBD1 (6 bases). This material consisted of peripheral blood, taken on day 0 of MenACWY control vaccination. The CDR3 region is CASSPLGGFGETQYF. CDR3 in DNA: TGTGCCAGCAGCCCATTAGGGGGTTTTGGAGAGACCCAGTACTTC.